The 6 T cell receptor beta chains in this list originate from one sample, sequenced in a study of post-analysis software for immune sequencing data. General study results and limits: In patients, TRBV5-6, TRBV5-1 and TRBV20-1 belonged to five or six TRBV segments found more frequently than in controls.

Unique molecular identifiers were carried by the TCR beta cDNA libraries. TCRdb re-derived calls from the PCR reads in MiXCR, one entry per CDR3 protein. The table lists fewer than 850,000 distinct CDR3 sequences, 30% of them singletons. Their antigen targets remain unknown. The sequenced sample was blood. The receptors were gathered from a girl aged 5-17 years with multiple sclerosis.

This clonotype has more than one count but fewer than ten. The CDR3 nucleotides read TGCGCCAGCAGCCAAGAGGTCAGGGGCGATGAGCAGTTCTTC. It is translated as CASSQEVRGDEQFF. This sequence joins TRBV4-1 and TRBJ2-1; a possible D gene is TRBD1 (6 bases). V gave up 0 bases and J gave up 8 bases, with 11 bases separating them. This CDR3 has 14 amino acids. Germline V gives CDR1 MGHRA, CDR2 YSYEKL.

This clonotype showed up just a few times. The rearrangement links TRBV18 to TRBJ2-5; D is perhaps TRBD1 (6 bases). The V end lost 1 base, the J end lost 5 bases, and 14 bases lay between the germline ends. CDR3 length: 15 residues. Germline lookup yields CDR1 KGHSH and CDR2 LQKENI. DNA for the CDR3: TGTGCCAGCTCACCACGGAGCGCAGGGGCTGAGACCCAGTACTTC. This codes for CASSPRSAGAETQYF.

This clonotype has just a few counts. The CDR3 nucleotides are TGCAGTGCTAGAGCCGGACTTAGCAATCAGCCCCAGCATTTT. Protein: CSARAGLSNQPQHF. The rearrangement joins TRBV20-1 to TRBJ1-5; D call uncertain. Trimming removed 1 base from V and 0 bases from J, with 7 bases in between. CDR1 DFQATT and CDR2 SNEGSKA come from the germline V gene (reference sequence). The CDR3 is 14 residues long.

The table lists this clonotype with many counts. The chain is built from TRBV6-5 and TRBJ2-7; D is unclear. The germline V and J ends were trimmed by 0 bases and 3 bases, with 6 bases remaining between them. Germline V gene lookup returns CDR1 MNHEY and CDR2 SVGAGI. CDR3 length: 13 amino acids. The CDR3 sequence is CASSYSLIYEQYF. The DNA for the CDR3 is TGTGCCAGCAGTTACTCTCTCATCTACGAGCAGTACTTC.

The chain employs TRBV4-3 and TRBJ1-5; no reliable D call. V was clipped by 0 bases and J by 2 bases, with 14 bases between them. The CDR3 contains 17 residues. Looked up from germline, CDR1 is LGHNA and CDR2 is YSLEER. CDR3 sequence reads: CASSQDISRVGNQPQHF. CDR3 DNA: TGCGCCAGCAGCCAAGATATTTCTAGGGTTGGCAATCAGCCCCAGCATTTT.

The V and J genes are TRBV7-8 and TRBJ2-1, with 8 bases matching TRBD1. Germline trimming cut 5 bases from V and 3 bases from J; bases unmatched to any gene: 9. CDR1 is SGHVS and CDR2 is FQNEAQ in the germline V gene. The CDR3 contains 16 residues. The CDR3, as DNA: TGTGCCAGCAGCATTGCCGGGACAGGCAGCTACAATGAGCAGTTCTTC. This sequence encodes CASSIAGTGSYNEQFF.